The clone carrying this TCR beta chain was detected many times. RNA transcripts served as the template for amplifying TCR beta CDR3 regions. HTBI primers drove first-round RT-PCR of the TCR CDR3. Using its own MiXCR run on the multiplex PCR reads, TCRdb lists one record per CDR3 protein. The repertoire consists of some 340,000 distinct CDR3 sequences, with around 15% occurring once and the leading ten covering 34%. The data were obtained in a study of T cells in Graves' hyperthyroidism and ophthalmopathy. The sequencing input was blood. This TCR was sampled from a woman in her 40s with Graves' ophthalmopathy.

The CDR3 region is CASRDRERVGNTIYF. CDR3 DNA sequence: TGTGCCAGCAGGGACAGGGAGAGGGTTGGAAACACCATATATTTT. The chain couples TRBV6-1 to TRBJ1-3, with 8 bases aligning to TRBD1. With V trimmed by 6 bases and J by 3 bases, 7 bases remained unmatched. CDR3 length equals 15 residues. CDR1 and CDR2 from the germline V gene are MNHNS and SASEGT.